These 31 T cell receptor beta chains came from one sample sequenced in a study of T cell changes during pregnancy in multiple sclerosis. Assay: immunoSEQ multiplex PCR; the TCRdb copy retains only in-frame clones and omits some. The table lists tens of thousands of clones, roughly 90% of them singletons, with 2.5% to 3% in the top ten. The sequencing here drew on peripheral blood, taken in the second trimester of pregnancy. The origin of the receptors is a female donor in good health, enrolled as a control in a pregnancy study.

V usage is TRBV10-3 and J usage is TRBJ1-1; tentatively, D is TRBD1 (6 bases). The germline V gene encodes CDR1 ENHRY and CDR2 SYGVKD. V lost 7 bases, J lost 2 bases, and 11 bases lay in between. The CDR3 totals 13 residues. The CDR3 nucleotides are TGTGCCATCACCTGGGGGCTCAACACTGAAGCTTTCTTT. This codes for CAITWGLNTEAFF.

The genes are TRBV5-1 and TRBJ1-1, with 8 bases matching TRBD1. This CDR3 comprises 15 residues. CDR1 and CDR2 from the germline V gene are SGHRS and YFSETQ. Trimming took 4 bases from V and 6 from J; bases not matched to a gene: 11. The CDR3 reads CASSIGDDRGPEAFF. In DNA form, the CDR3 reads TGCGCCAGCAGCATTGGAGACGACAGGGGCCCTGAAGCTTTCTTT.

The chain has TRBV5-1 and TRBJ2-7, with TRBD1 matching over 9 bases. V gave up 0 bases and J gave up 3 bases; unmatched junction bases: 4. This CDR3 spans 15 amino acids. The germline gives CDR1 SGHRS, CDR2 YFSETQ. The CDR3 reads CASSLEGTGSYEQYF. The CDR3, as DNA: TGCGCCAGCAGCTTGGAGGGGACAGGGAGCTACGAGCAGTACTTC.

This sequence joins TRBV15 and TRBJ2-3, with TRBD1 identical over 7 bases. V lost 1 base, J lost 2 bases, and 3 bases stayed unmatched. Germline V gene data show CDR1 as LNHNV and CDR2 as YYDKDF (reference sequence). The length of the CDR3 is 15 residues. CDR3 bases: TGTGCCACCAGCAGAGCGGACAGGCTCACAGATACGCAGTATTTT. Translated, it gives CATSRADRLTDTQYF.

The chain carries TRBV19 and TRBJ1-2; perhaps TRBD1 as D (6 bases). Germline loops: CDR1 LNHDA, CDR2 SQIVND (reference sequence). CDR3 length: 15 residues. V gave up 3 bases and J gave up 3 bases, with 14 bases separating them. CDR3 sequence (DNA): TGTGCCAGTAGTATCTATCTTGCAGGGGACTATGGCTACACCTTC. It specifies CASSIYLAGDYGYTF.

J is TRBJ2-3 and V is TRBV29-1; D perhaps matches TRBD2 (5 bases). Trimming took 3 bases from V and 4 from J, leaving 17 bases between them. The length of the CDR3 is 15 residues. In germline, CDR1 is SQVTM, CDR2 ANQGSEA. The CDR3 protein is CSVDTGERQADTQYF. CDR3 nucleotide sequence: TGCAGCGTTGATACTGGGGAGCGGCAAGCAGATACGCAGTATTTT.

This chain joins TRBV28 and TRBJ2-7, with 12 bases identical to TRBD2. The CDR3 length is 14 residues. Germline V gene sequence: CDR1 MDHEN, CDR2 SYDVKM. The V gene end was trimmed by 7 bases and the J gene end by 2 bases; junction bases not matched to a gene: 3. The CDR3 loop reads CASKRTSGTYEQYF. The CDR3 DNA reads as TGTGCCAGCAAACGGACTAGCGGGACCTACGAGCAGTACTTC. Based on the CDR3 plus reference TRBV28 and TRBJ2-7, the full variable domain is DVKVTQSSRYLVKRTGEKVFLECVQDMDHENMFWYRQDPGLGLRLIYFSYDVKMKEKGDIPEGYSVSREKKERFSLILESASTNQTSMYLCASKRTSGTYEQYFGPGTRLTVT.

The chain is built from TRBV28 and TRBJ2-7; 8 nucleotides agree with TRBD1. Looked up from germline, CDR1 is MDHEN and CDR2 is SYDVKM. V was pared by 6 bases and J by 2 bases, with 9 bases of the junction left unmatched. The CDR3 is 15 residues long. The CDR3 reads CASSASGQGAYEQYF. The CDR3 DNA reads as TGTGCCAGCAGCGCTTCTGGACAGGGAGCCTACGAGCAGTACTTC.

This clone showed up just a few times. The junction shows a germline mismatch at one end, possibly a read error. The gene calls are TRBV7-7 and TRBJ2-2, with 11 nucleotides matching TRBD1. This CDR3 has 16 amino acids. CDR1 and CDR2 from the germline V gene are SSHAT and FNYEAQ (reference sequence). This CDR3 is CASSLGDRGDTGELFF. The CDR3 nucleotides read TGTGCTAGCAGCTTAGGGGACAGGGGGGACACCGGGGAGCTGTTTTTT.

In its sample, this clone was seen once. This chain joins TRBV7-3 and TRBJ2-1; D is perhaps TRBD2 (6 bases). The V end was cut by 1 base, the J end by 8 bases, with 12 bases between. The CDR3 runs to 14 residues. CDR1 is SGHTA, CDR2 FQGTGA, per germline. The CDR3 sequence: CASSLNPGGDEQFF. CDR3 in DNA: TGTGCCAGCAGCTTAAATCCAGGAGGGGATGAGCAGTTCTTC.

The chain recombines TRBV7-8 with TRBJ2-6, with 8 nucleotides matching TRBD1. Germline CDR1 reads SGHVS; CDR2 reads FQNEAQ. The CDR3 sequence is 20 residues long. J was trimmed by 0 bases and V by 5 bases; bases with no gene match: 15. The CDR3 here is CASSPRTGQATFSGANVLTF. CDR3 DNA: TGTGCCAGCAGCCCTAGGACGGGACAGGCAACCTTCTCTGGGGCCAACGTCCTGACTTTC.

This clone is labeled as medium-sized. The chain joins TRBV28 to TRBJ2-7; TRBD2 aligns across 10 bases. This CDR3 region has 16 residues. Trimming removed 10 bases from V and 5 bases from J; junction bases left unmatched: 17. In germline, CDR1 is MDHEN, CDR2 SYDVKM. The CDR3 nucleotides are TGTGCCACCCTTACTCTCAAGCGGGGGGGCCCCCACGAGCAGTACTTC. Its protein is CATLTLKRGGPHEQYF.

The chain links TRBV7-6 to TRBJ2-1; 9 bases line up with TRBD2. Germline CDR1 and CDR2: SGHVS and FNYEAQ. The CDR3 spans 15 residues. Losses at the gene ends were 4 bases for V and 6 bases for J; bases not matched to a gene: 7. The CDR3 sequence is CASSSSGRRGNEQFF. CDR3 nucleotides: TGTGCCAGCAGCTCAAGCGGGAGGCGGGGCAATGAGCAGTTCTTC.

V and J are TRBV5-6 and TRBJ2-5; tentative D call: TRBD2 (6 bases). Trimming pared 1 base from V and 4 bases from J, leaving 14 bases between. Germline V gene data show CDR1 as SGHDT and CDR2 as YYEEEE. The CDR3 is 15 amino acids. The CDR3 bases are TGTGCCAGCAGCTTGATCGGGGGAGCCCGAGAGACCCAGTACTTC. Translation: CASSLIGGARETQYF.

This chain uses TRBV20-1 with TRBJ2-1; tentative D call: TRBD1 (5 bases). Trimming removed 1 base from V and 10 bases from J, with 5 bases in between. CDR1 is DFQATT and CDR2 is SNEGSKA in the germline V gene (reference sequence). The CDR3 consists of 10 residues. CDR3 sequence reads: CSARGTEQFF. CDR3 DNA: TGCAGTGCTAGAGGGACAGAGCAGTTCTTC.

The chain carries TRBV27 and TRBJ1-1; 7 bases fit TRBD1. Looked up from germline, CDR1 is MNHEY and CDR2 is SMNVEV (reference sequence). CDR3 length equals 13 residues. The ends lost 6 bases at V and 0 bases at J; junction bases unmatched: 1. The CDR3 nucleotides read TGTGCCAGCAGCGGGACAGTGAACACTGAAGCTTTCTTT. Protein: CASSGTVNTEAFF.

The rearrangement uses TRBV7-6 and TRBJ2-2, with a tentative D call TRBD1 (5 bases). The CDR3 sequence is 16 residues long. The germline V gene has CDR1 SGHVS and CDR2 FNYEAQ. V was shortened by 5 bases and J by 4 bases, with 17 bases between the two germline ends. The CDR3 sequence: CASSTPGPMGTGELFF. CDR3 bases: TGTGCCAGCAGCACCCCAGGGCCCATGGGCACCGGGGAGCTGTTTTTT.

V usage is TRBV29-1 and J usage is TRBJ2-5; D call uncertain. Deletions cut 6 bases from V and 5 bases from J, with 16 bases between. Germline V gene sequence: CDR1 SQVTM, CDR2 ANQGSEA. This CDR3 spans 13 amino acids. CDR3 in amino acids: CSVPALGRETQYF. The CDR3, as DNA: TGCAGCGTCCCAGCGCTTGGTCGGGAGACCCAGTACTTC.

The chain couples TRBV28 to TRBJ2-7; the D gene is possibly TRBD2 (5 bases). With 10 bases removed from V and 2 bases from J, the gap between germline ends came to 18 bases. The CDR3 covers 14 residues. Germline CDR1 MDHEN, CDR2 SYDVKM. The CDR3 DNA sequence: TGTGCCATCGCCCAGCGGATGGCAACCTACGAGCAGTACTTC. The encoded protein is CAIAQRMATYEQYF.

CDR3 sequence reads: CASSLLPPVTSTDTQYF. CDR3 sequence (DNA): TGTGCCAGCAGCTTACTCCCCCCGGTGACTAGCACAGATACGCAGTATTTT. The rearrangement links TRBV7-2 to TRBJ2-3; D is unclear. The germline CDR1 and CDR2 sequences are SGHTA and FQGNSA. The V and J ends lost 2 bases and 0 bases respectively, with 15 bases between them. This CDR3 region has 17 residues.

The gene calls are TRBV4-2 and TRBJ2-2; TRBD2 agrees at 13 bases. The V gene's germline CDR1 is LGHNA and CDR2 YNFKEQ. V shed 4 bases and J 5 bases; nucleotides not matched to a gene: 7. CDR3 size: 17 residues. CDR3 DNA sequence: TGTGCCAGCAGCCTGGGACTAGCGGGAATTGAGACCGGGGAGCTGTTTTTT. Amino acids: CASSLGLAGIETGELFF.

The CDR3 sequence is CASSNSRGLGGTQYF. For the CDR3, the DNA is TGTGCCAGCAGCAATAGCAGGGGGTTAGGGGGGACCCAGTACTTC. J is TRBJ2-5 and V is TRBV6-1, with 7 bases lining up with TRBD1. The germline V gene has CDR1 MNHNS and CDR2 SASEGT. V was pared by 6 bases and J by 7 bases, with 14 bases of the junction left unmatched. The CDR3 totals 15 residues.

The chain links TRBV18 to TRBJ1-1, with a tentative D call TRBD1 (5 bases). V was trimmed by 6 bases and J by 2 bases, leaving 10 bases between them. The germline gives CDR1 KGHSH, CDR2 LQKENI. This CDR3 spans 13 amino acids. CDR3 protein: CASSLQDNTEAFF. The CDR3 bases are TGTGCCAGCTCGCTACAGGATAACACTGAAGCTTTCTTT.

The V call is TRBV28, the J call TRBJ2-5; 8 bases line up with TRBD1. This CDR3 has 15 residues. Germline assignment: CDR1 MDHEN and CDR2 SYDVKM. V dropped 10 bases and J dropped 1; count of bases not matched to a gene: 11. The CDR3 spells CAISDRAGRQETQYF. The DNA for the CDR3 is TGTGCCATCTCGGACAGGGCAGGTCGCCAAGAGACCCAGTACTTC.

The V and J genes are TRBV11-2 and TRBJ2-3; D gene unclear. CDR1 and CDR2 (germline): SGHAT, FQNNGV. V was clipped by 3 bases and J by 2 bases, with 9 bases between them. The CDR3 runs 14 residues. CDR3 coding DNA: TGTGCCAGCAGCTTCGCAGGTTACACAGATACGCAGTATTTT. It translates to CASSFAGYTDTQYF.

CDR3 loop: CASSQGLRVGALHF. Here the CDR3 DNA reads TGTGCCAGCAGCCAAGGGCTGAGGGTTGGAGCCCTCCACTTT. V gene TRBV14 combines with J gene TRBJ1-6; D gene unclear. Germline V gives CDR1 SGHDN, CDR2 FVKESK. The CDR3 consists of 14 residues. Trimming removed 1 base from V and 14 bases from J, with 15 bases in between.

This clone was recorded once. CDR3 bases: TGTGCCAGCAGCCCGGCGGGAGGAGCGCCTTACAATGAGCAGTTCTTC. Residues: CASSPAGGAPYNEQFF. The J gene is TRBJ2-1, the V gene TRBV7-9, with TRBD2 matching over 8 bases. The CDR3 spans 16 residues. Germline CDR1 SEHNR, CDR2 FQNEAQ (reference sequence). Trimming took 5 bases from V and 4 from J; bases not matched to a gene: 10.

The gene calls are TRBV7-2 and TRBJ1-3; D might be TRBD1 (5 bases). CDR3 length equals 13 residues. Trimming left V 4 bases short and J 9 bases short, with 13 bases between. From germline, CDR1 is SGHTA and CDR2 FQGNSA. The CDR3 region has the DNA TGTGCCAGCAGCTCGCATACAGGACCCACCATATATTTT. As protein: CASSSHTGPTIYF.

As concerns this clone: Distinct nucleotide sequences in the sample also encode this CDR3. This chain connects TRBV7-3 to TRBJ1-1; tentative D call: TRBD1 (5 bases). The CDR3 is 13 amino acids. Germline CDR1 reads SGHTA; CDR2 reads FQGTGA. Trimming removed 2 bases from V and 1 base from J, with 5 bases in between. CDR3 in DNA: TGTGCCAGCAGCTTAGACAGGAACACTGAAGCTTTCTTT. This sequence encodes CASSLDRNTEAFF.

On this clone: The junction and the germline gene differ at one end; a read error may be behind it. V gene TRBV19 combines with J gene TRBJ1-4; D is unclear. The germline CDR1 and CDR2 sequences are LNHDA and SQIVND (reference sequence). The CDR3 is 13 residues long. As DNA, the CDR3 is TGTGCCAGTAGTATAACAACCAATGAAAAACTGTTTTTT. Protein sequence: CASSITTNEKLFF.

This clone was recorded a few times. V gene TRBV30 combines with J gene TRBJ1-1; no clear D. The V gene lost 2 bases and the J gene lost 6 bases, with 10 bases spanning the gap. Germline loops: CDR1 GTSNPN, CDR2 SVGIG (reference sequence). The CDR3 length is 12 residues. This CDR3 reads CAWSPGGPEAFF. CDR3 coding DNA: TGTGCCTGGAGTCCGGGCGGGCCTGAAGCTTTCTTT.